This TCR beta chain was retrieved from a study of cytomegalovirus exposure and HLA in healthy donors. Study in general: From HLA-typed donors, an early data release held around 80 million unique TCRs. General study points: An analysis that came later showed most CMV-associated TCR beta chains appearing HLA-restricted. Later on, an analysis showed TCR association rates differing by HLA locus, with DRB1 the most and HLA-C the fewest.

Both 60 Vbeta primers and 13 Jbeta primers went into the PCR. TCRdb keeps only in-frame clones here, not all; method: immunoSEQ multiplex PCR. The table records around 130,000 clones, roughly four fifths of them present only once. V shed 4 bases and J 7 bases; nucleotides not matched to a gene: 6. In germline, CDR1 is MGHDK, CDR2 SYGVNS. This CDR3 has 15 amino acids. In regard to this clone: Its antigen is currently unknown.

This TCR derives from a man aged 35-49 years in good health and CMV-seronegative. The chain joins TRBV25-1 to TRBJ2-2, with 10 bases that match TRBD2. Input material: PBMCs. DNA for the CDR3: TGTGCCAGCAGTGGAGCGGGGGGGATAAGCGGGGAGCTGTTTTTT. Its translation is CASSGAGGISGELFF.